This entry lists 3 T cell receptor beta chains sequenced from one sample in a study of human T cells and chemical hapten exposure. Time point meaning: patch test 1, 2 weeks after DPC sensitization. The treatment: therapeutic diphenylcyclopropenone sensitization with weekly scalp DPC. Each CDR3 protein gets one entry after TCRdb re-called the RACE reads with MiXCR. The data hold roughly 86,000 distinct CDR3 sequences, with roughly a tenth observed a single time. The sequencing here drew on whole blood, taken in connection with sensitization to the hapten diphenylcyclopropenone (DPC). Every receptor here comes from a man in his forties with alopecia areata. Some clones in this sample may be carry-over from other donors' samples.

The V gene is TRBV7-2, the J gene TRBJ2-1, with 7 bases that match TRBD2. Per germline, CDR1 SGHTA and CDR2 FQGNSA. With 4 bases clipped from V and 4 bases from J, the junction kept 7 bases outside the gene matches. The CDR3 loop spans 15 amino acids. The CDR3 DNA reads TGTGCCAGCAGCTCCACGGGAGGAGGTTACAATGAGCAGTTCTTC. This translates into CASSSTGGGYNEQFF.

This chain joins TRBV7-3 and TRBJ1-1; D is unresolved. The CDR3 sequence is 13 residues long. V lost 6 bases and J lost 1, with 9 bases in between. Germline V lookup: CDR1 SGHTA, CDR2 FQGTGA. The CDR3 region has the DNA TGTGCCAGCAGAGAGCAGCCGAACACTGAAGCTTTCTTT. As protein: CASREQPNTEAFF.

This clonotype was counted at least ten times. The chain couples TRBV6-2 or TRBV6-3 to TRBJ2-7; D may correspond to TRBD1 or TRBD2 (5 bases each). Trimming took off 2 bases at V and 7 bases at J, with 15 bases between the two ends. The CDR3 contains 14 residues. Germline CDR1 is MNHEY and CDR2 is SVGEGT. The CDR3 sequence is CASSYLRGRVEQYV. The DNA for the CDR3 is TGTGCCAGCAGTTACCTGAGGGGACGGGTTGAGCAGTACGTC.